These 10 T cell receptor beta chains originate from one sample sequenced in a study of T cells in Graves' hyperthyroidism and ophthalmopathy. From RNA transcripts, TCR beta CDR3 regions were amplified. The TCR CDR3 was amplified in a first-round RT-PCR using the HTBI primer set. Via MiXCR, TCRdb re-called the multiplex PCR reads, giving one row per CDR3 protein. Counted here are around 200,000 distinct CDR3 sequences, about 17% occurring once; the ten biggest clones make up approximately 28%. Sequenced input: blood. The receptor set was obtained from a woman between 45 and 60 years old with Graves' hyperthyroidism.

This clonotype was detected ten times or more. The rearrangement joins TRBV12-3 or TRBV12-4 to TRBJ2-4, with D perhaps matching TRBD1 (6 bases). V gave up 4 bases and J gave up 0 bases, with 13 bases separating them. This CDR3 region has 16 residues. In DNA form, the CDR3 reads TGTGCCAGCAGTTCCGGACAGTGGCAAGCCAAAAACATTCAGTACTTC. Protein product: CASSSGQWQAKNIQYF.

In its sample, this clonotype was seen many times. Written as DNA, the CDR3 is TGTGCCAGCAGTTTAATCTTGGGGACAGGCTATGGCTACACCTTC. Translation: CASSLILGTGYGYTF. The V and J genes are TRBV28 and TRBJ1-2, with 8 positions matching TRBD1. The CDR3 spans 15 residues. Germline CDR1 and CDR2: MDHEN and SYDVKM. Germline trimming cut 2 bases from V and 4 bases from J; bases unmatched to any gene: 6.

This clonotype was seen at least ten times. The chain employs TRBV6-5 and TRBJ1-2; 8 bases line up with TRBD1. Germline-derived CDR1 and CDR2 are MNHEY and SVGAGI. The V and J ends lost 1 base and 4 bases, in that order; junction bases with no gene match: 2. The CDR3 has 14 residues. CDR3 in amino acids: CASSYLDRAYGYTF. For the CDR3, the DNA is TGTGCCAGCAGTTACTTGGACAGGGCCTATGGCTACACCTTC.

This clonotype was detected only a few times. The gene calls are TRBV27 and TRBJ2-7, with 8 bases aligning to TRBD2. V shed 0 bases, J shed 5 bases, and the junction held 6 bases outside the gene matches. CDR1 and CDR2 from the germline V gene are MNHEY and SMNVEV (reference sequence). The CDR3 extends over 15 amino acids. CDR3 amino acids: CASSLSGTRYHEQYF. Here the CDR3 DNA reads TGTGCCAGCAGTTTATCAGGGACTAGGTACCACGAGCAGTACTTC.

The gene calls are TRBV18 and TRBJ1-4; 8 bases map to TRBD1. The germline V gene encodes CDR1 KGHSH and CDR2 LQKENI. The CDR3 sequence is 15 residues long. The J segment lost 8 bases and the V segment lost 5 bases, leaving 10 bases of the junction unmatched. The CDR3 here is CASSTRLDRAEKLFF. CDR3 bases: TGTGCCAGCTCAACCAGGCTGGACAGGGCAGAAAAACTGTTTTTT.

This clonotype showed up many times. The chain carries TRBV29-1 and TRBJ1-6; the D gene is possibly TRBD1 (6 bases). The V end was cut by 2 bases, the J end by 14 bases, with 16 bases between. CDR1 SQVTM and CDR2 ANQGSEA come from the germline V gene. The CDR3 contains 13 residues. The chain's CDR3 is CSVEWQGSRTLHF. The CDR3 DNA is TGCAGCGTTGAATGGCAGGGGTCTAGAACCCTCCACTTT. The complete variable domain, with remaining parts taken from reference TRBV29-1 and TRBJ1-6, reads SAVISQKPSRDICQRGTSLTIQCQVDSQVTMMFWYRQQPGQSLTLIATANQGSEATYESGFVIDKFPISRPNLTFSTLTVSNMSPEDSSIYLCSVEWQGSRTLHFGNGTRLTVT.

The table lists this clonotype with many counts. The rearrangement uses TRBV7-2 and TRBJ2-7; the D gene is possibly TRBD1 (5 bases). CDR3 size: 14 residues. The V end was cut by 3 bases, the J end by 2 bases, with 11 bases between. CDR1 SGHTA and CDR2 FQGNSA come from the germline V gene. CDR3 DNA: TGTGCCAGCAGCTTCGGCAGGGTAACCTACGAGCAGTACTTC. Translating gives CASSFGRVTYEQYF.

This chain links TRBV4-1 with TRBJ1-2; D ambiguous. This CDR3 contains 16 residues. V dropped 0 bases and J dropped 3 bases, with 14 bases sitting between them. Germline V gene sequence: CDR1 MGHRA, CDR2 YSYEKL. The CDR3 spells CASSQEWVGGYYGYTF. The CDR3 coding sequence is TGCGCCAGCAGCCAAGAGTGGGTAGGAGGGTACTATGGCTACACCTTC.

The sample holds many counts of this clonotype. The rearrangement uses TRBV12-3 or TRBV12-4 and TRBJ2-5; TRBD1 is a possible D gene (5 bases). The V end lost 7 bases, the J end lost 5 bases, and 17 bases lay between the germline ends. CDR3 size: 14 residues. The CDR3 loop is CASTFRGYGETQYF. CDR3 sequence (DNA): TGTGCCAGCACTTTTAGGGGCTACGGTGAGACCCAGTACTTC.

The rearrangement links TRBV14 to TRBJ1-4; D gene unclear. The V gene lost 4 bases and the J gene lost 4 bases, with 13 bases spanning the gap. This CDR3 has 15 residues. Germline lookup yields CDR1 SGHDN and CDR2 FVKESK. DNA for the CDR3: TGTGCCAGCAGCCCTAGGCGCATCGTTAATGAAAAACTGTTTTTT. It translates to CASSPRRIVNEKLFF.